The 16 T cell receptor beta chains presented below share a single source sample, sequenced in a study of shared clonotypes between healthy human individuals. Repertoires were generated with immunoSEQ multiplex PCR, while TCRdb's copy carries only in-frame clones and drops some. The data show millions of clones, roughly 91% seen once. It was CD45RO-negative cells, positively selected for CCR7, that made up naive CD8 cells, with terminally differentiated effector memory CD45RA+ cells excluded. Sample: naive CD8+ T cells from PBMCs. The receptors were gathered from a man aged 18 to 30 in good health. Some clones in this sample may be carry-over from other donors' samples.

V and J are TRBV9 and TRBJ1-2; 7 bases line up with TRBD1. Germline V lookup: CDR1 SGDLS, CDR2 YYNGEE. The CDR3 is 16 residues long. Trimming removed 0 bases from V and 5 bases from J; junction bases left unmatched: 10. The CDR3 DNA reads TGTGCCAGCAGCGTAGCTGTTCTGGACAGGACATATGGCTACACCTTC. Protein: CASSVAVLDRTYGYTF.

The genes are TRBV7-9 and TRBJ1-5; possible D gene TRBD1, 6 bases. CDR3 length equals 15 residues. CDR1 and CDR2 (germline): SEHNR, FQNEAQ (reference sequence). The V gene lost 5 bases and the J gene lost 9 bases, with 20 bases spanning the gap. CDR3 region: CASSVGTLSGLPQHF. CDR3 coding DNA: TGTGCCAGCAGCGTCGGGACACTATCTGGGCTGCCCCAGCATTTT. The whole variable domain, remainder taken from reference TRBV7-9 and TRBJ1-5, is DTGVSQNPRHKITKRGQNVTFRCDPISEHNRLYWYRQTLGQGPEFLTYFQNEAQLEKSRLLSDRFSAERPKGSFSTLEIQRTEQGDSAMYLCASSVGTLSGLPQHFGDGTRLSIL.

This clone appeared a few times. The J gene is TRBJ1-1, the V gene TRBV6-5; TRBD1 matches 8 bases. Germline V gives CDR1 MNHEY, CDR2 SVGAGI. The length of the CDR3 is 13 residues. J gave up 2 bases and V 8 bases, and 4 bases lay outside the gene matches. For the CDR3, the DNA is TGTGCCAGCGCAACAGGGGGAAACACTGAAGCTTTCTTT. Encoded protein: CASATGGNTEAFF.

A single count supports this clone. The same CDR3 can be traced to other DNA sequences in this sample. J is TRBJ2-2 and V is TRBV29-1; D not resolved. Trimming stripped 7 bases from V and 4 bases from J, with 10 bases between. The CDR3 consists of 12 residues. Germline-derived CDR1 and CDR2 are SQVTM and ANQGSEA. CDR3 coding DNA: TGCAGCGCCTTAGTGGCCACCGGGGAGCTGTTTTTT. Translated: CSALVATGELFF.

V is TRBV29-1 and J is TRBJ1-2, with D maybe TRBD1 (5 bases). Germline CDR1 is SQVTM and CDR2 is ANQGSEA. Trimming removed 0 bases at V and 6 bases at J, with 14 bases between. This CDR3 region has 14 residues. CDR3 amino acids: CSVEDRYGGDGYTF. CDR3 coding DNA: TGCAGCGTTGAAGATCGGTACGGAGGGGATGGCTACACCTTC.

The table lists this clone with a count of one. V gene TRBV10-3 combines with J gene TRBJ1-5, with D perhaps TRBD1 (5 bases). Germline CDR1 is ENHRY and CDR2 is SYGVKD. This CDR3 has 15 residues. With 3 bases removed from V and 7 bases from J, the gap between germline ends came to 16 bases. The CDR3 coding sequence is TGTGCCATCAGTGATCCGGGGCTGCCCGGGCAGCCCCAGCATTTT. Protein product: CAISDPGLPGQPQHF.

This CDR3 is CASSVDQGLGGELFF. As DNA, the CDR3 is TGTGCCAGCAGCGTAGACCAGGGGCTGGGCGGGGAGCTGTTTTTT. This chain uses TRBV9 with TRBJ2-2; D is possibly TRBD1 (6 bases). CDR1 SGDLS and CDR2 YYNGEE come from the germline V gene. V shed 0 bases and J shed 7 bases, with 13 bases lying between them. The CDR3 sequence is 15 residues long.

The V and J genes are TRBV4-1 and TRBJ2-1; 8 bases are shared with TRBD2. Per germline, CDR1 MGHRA and CDR2 YSYEKL. Trimming removed 4 bases from V and 8 bases from J; junction bases left unmatched: 10. The CDR3 extends over 15 amino acids. The CDR3: CASSLKSGRIDEQFF. The CDR3 nucleotides are TGCGCCAGCAGCCTAAAAAGCGGGAGAATCGATGAGCAGTTCTTC.

This clone was observed once. This sequence joins TRBV5-1 and TRBJ2-1, with 7 positions matching TRBD1. Germline trimming cut 0 bases from V and 7 bases from J; bases unmatched to any gene: 7. Germline assignment: CDR1 SGHRS and CDR2 YFSETQ. CDR3 size: 15 residues. CDR3 in DNA: TGCGCCAGCAGCTTGGGCAGGGGGATTGTGAATGAGCAGTTCTTC. Its translation is CASSLGRGIVNEQFF.

The chain carries TRBV30 and TRBJ2-2, with 9 bases aligning to TRBD2. This CDR3 region has 14 residues. The germline CDR1 and CDR2 sequences are GTSNPN and SVGIG (reference sequence). V lost 5 bases and J lost 4; bases outside the gene matches: 5. DNA for the CDR3: TGTGCCTGGGCGGGAGGGGGGACCACCGGGGAGCTGTTTTTT. It yields the protein CAWAGGGTTGELFF.

The chain uses TRBV12-5 and TRBJ2-7; 8 nucleotides align to TRBD2. CDR1 LGHNT and CDR2 FRNRAP come from the germline V gene. This CDR3 region has 15 residues. With V trimmed by 5 bases and J by 2 bases, 8 bases remained unmatched. CDR3 loop: CASGPFNSGTYEQYF. The CDR3 DNA reads as TGTGCTAGTGGTCCCTTTAATAGCGGGACCTACGAGCAGTACTTC.

The chain employs TRBV9 and TRBJ2-1; maybe TRBD2 (5 bases). The CDR3 is 16 amino acids. The ends were cut back, 0 bases at V and 0 bases at J, with 10 bases in the middle. The V gene's germline CDR1 is SGDLS and CDR2 YYNGEE. CDR3 coding DNA: TGTGCCAGCAGCGTAGTCGGGGATAGCTCCTACAATGAGCAGTTCTTC. This gives the protein CASSVVGDSSYNEQFF.

The chain joins TRBV7-9 to TRBJ2-2; TRBD2 might be the D (6 bases). The V end was cut by 5 bases, the J end by 2 bases, with 12 bases between. In germline, CDR1 is SEHNR, CDR2 FQNEAQ (reference sequence). The CDR3 covers 15 residues. The chain's CDR3 is CASSPSGLNTGELFF. The CDR3 DNA reads as TGTGCCAGCAGCCCATCGGGACTTAACACCGGGGAGCTGTTTTTT.

This chain joins TRBV10-3 and TRBJ1-5, with a tentative D call TRBD1 (5 bases). Germline V gene sequence: CDR1 ENHRY, CDR2 SYGVKD. The CDR3 runs 14 residues. The V and J ends lost 2 bases and 3 bases respectively, with 8 bases between them. The DNA of the CDR3 is TGTGCCATCAGTGAGGGGGGGGTCAATCAGCCCCAGCATTTT. Its protein product is CAISEGGVNQPQHF.

V is TRBV27 and J is TRBJ2-1, with TRBD2 as a possible D gene (7 bases). The germline V gene has CDR1 MNHEY and CDR2 SMNVEV (reference sequence). This CDR3 contains 15 residues. Deletions cut 5 bases from V and 6 bases from J, with 17 bases between. The chain's CDR3 is CASSDRGEGVNEQFF. The CDR3 coding sequence is TGTGCCAGCAGTGACCGCGGGGAGGGGGTCAATGAGCAGTTCTTC.

V gene TRBV19 combines with J gene TRBJ2-7; TRBD2 matches at 7 bases. From germline, CDR1 is LNHDA and CDR2 SQIVND (reference sequence). J lost 0 bases, V lost 6 bases, and 11 bases had no gene match. This CDR3 has 16 residues. The CDR3 protein is CASSPGGSASSYEQYF. In DNA, the CDR3 is TGTGCCAGTAGCCCGGGGGGTAGCGCCAGCTCCTACGAGCAGTACTTC.